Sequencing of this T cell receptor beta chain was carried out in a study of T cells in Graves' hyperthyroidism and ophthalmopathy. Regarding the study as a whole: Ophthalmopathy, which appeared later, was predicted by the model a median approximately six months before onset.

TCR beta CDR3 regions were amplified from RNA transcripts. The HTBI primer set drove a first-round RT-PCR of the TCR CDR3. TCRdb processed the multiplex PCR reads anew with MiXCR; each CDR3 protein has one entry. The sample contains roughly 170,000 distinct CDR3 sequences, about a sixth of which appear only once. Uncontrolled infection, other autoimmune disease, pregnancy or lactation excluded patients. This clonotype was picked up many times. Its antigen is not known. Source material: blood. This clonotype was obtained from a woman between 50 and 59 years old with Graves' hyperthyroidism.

The CDR3 is CASSSQMPHNEAFF. CDR3 sequence (DNA): TGTGCCAGCAGTTCCCAAATGCCGCATAATGAAGCTTTCTTT. V usage is TRBV6-1 and J usage is TRBJ1-1; no reliable D call. Germline V gene sequence: CDR1 MNHNS, CDR2 SASEGT. V lost 5 bases to trimming and J lost 7 bases, with 17 bases between them. This CDR3 has 14 residues.